This TCR beta chain was recovered during a study of T cell responses to AZD1222 COVID-19 vaccine (dated by TCRdb to the early 2020s). In the study overall: AZD1222 recipients with second doses at about 4 weeks or about 12 weeks were pooled, because spike-specific TCR depth and breadth did not differ between schedules. A total of 233 trial participants underwent TCR sequencing, of whom 207 had received two doses of AZD1222 and around 25 had received two doses of the MenACWY control vaccine. Trial participants were enrolled into age subgroups of 18-55, 56-69 and 70-plus years, which contained about 160, 30 and 59 TCR-sequenced participants, respectively. Results the study describes overall, beyond this receptor: Conclusions about previously exposed vaccinees were limited because only six AZD1222 recipients were SARS-CoV-2 seropositive at baseline. Most participants were white British and females outnumbered males, and the authors suggested that clonal diversity may have been underestimated. Spike-specific TCR breadth and depth rose significantly after two AZD1222 doses compared with day 0 and with MenACWY recipients. Because no samples from the day 14 peak response were available, repertoires could be characterized only after the peak T cell response. CD4 TCRs associated with the vaccine covered the entire spike protein, and the dominant responses were in regions 160-218 and 743-854. Reportedly, close to half of the unique spike-specific TCRs recognized epitopes lying outside the regions that are mutated in the B.1.351 and B.1.1.7 variants. In the small 56-69-year group, the increase in depth fell short of significance, most likely because of low power.

CDR3 length: 14 amino acids, cysteine to phenylalanine. Left in the record is the CDR3 DNA by itself, 42 bases read in frame from the first base. CDR1 and CDR2 are drawn from the germline V gene: SNHLY, FYNNEI. Trimming takes 7 bases off V and 4 bases off J; junction bases not matched to a gene: 6. With regard to this clone: Its binding antigen is unknown. No base quality information exists; no much larger clone differs at one position.

This sample's time point label indicates: baseline before first vaccination. The vaccinee samples were drawn from two UK trials, COV001 and COV002, one of which was a single-blind randomized controlled phase 2/3 trial testing AZD1222 (ChAdOx1 nCoV-19) in healthy adults. Trial participant PBMC samples were collected at day 0 and day 28 after the second dose for TCRbeta chain sequencing. The CDR3 regions of human TCRbeta chains were subjected to immunosequencing. Processing in the source paper ran as follows. Repertoire TCRs were matched against a reference library of SARS-CoV-2-specific TCRs generated with the MIRA antigen-specificity platform. Breadth was defined as the fraction of unique TCRs that were SARS-CoV-2-associated. Depth was defined as the fraction of total T cells that were SARS-CoV-2-associated. Using the MIRA data, each spike-specific TCR was mapped to the spike region that the TCR reacts to and placed in a CD4 or CD8 class. Log10-transformed breadth and depth values were compared by one-way ANOVA with Sidak's multiple comparisons tests. Drawn from immuneACCESS, this table holds only the in-frame rearrangements with V and J called that TCRdb kept. Clones are partly lost; checked studies trace under half to an unresolved V gene and leave the rest unexplained. The V and J calls and the clone size are those of that table, but D and trimming were determined from the DNA. The sample table shows 85,000 to 120,000 clones, and about 90% are seen once. Jointly, the top ten make up 5.1% of the sample.

In this chain, TRBV2 is recombined with TRBJ2-2; 7 bases in between match TRBD2. This receptor was taken from an adult in good health. Specimen: peripheral blood, collected on day 0 of AZD1222 vaccination. The CDR3 corresponds to CASKTTSTTGELFF. The nucleotide sequence is given as TGTGCCAGCAAGACGACTAGCACCACCGGGGAGCTGTTTTTT. This CDR3, with the reference TRBV2 and TRBJ2-2 proteins standing in past its ends, gives the full variable domain EPEVTQTPSHQVTQMGQEVILRCVPISNHLYFYWYRQILGQKVEFLVSFYNNEISEKSEIFDDQFSVERPDGSNFTLKIRSTKLEDSAMYFCASKTTSTTGELFFGEGSRLTVL.